This TCR beta chain was profiled in a study of blood T cell repertoires in COVID-19. This table comes from immunoSEQ multiplex PCR, and its TCRdb copy is limited to in-frame clones, with some not included. The sample has around 34,000 clones; 82% are singletons. Germline CDR1 KGHSH, CDR2 LQKENI. The CDR3 runs to 15 residues. J lost 4 bases, V lost 3 bases, and 6 bases had no gene match. The receptor's source is a man aged 80 or over with active or convalescent COVID-19. The sequencing sample was made of peripheral blood. V gene TRBV18 combines with J gene TRBJ2-7; TRBD1 aligns across 10 bases. CDR3 residues: CASSPMMDRGYEQYF. CDR3 nucleotides: TGTGCCAGCTCACCGATGATGGACAGGGGGTACGAGCAGTACTTC.